This TCR beta chain appears in the sequencing data of a study of blood T cell repertoires in COVID-19. Study summary: PBMCs, B-cell-depleted T cells, or T cells provided the cDNA or gDNA that made up the material.

The CDR3 is made up of 12 amino acids. Trimming pared 6 bases from V and 5 bases from J, leaving 7 bases between. Per the original methods: Cell counts per sample came from amplifying reference gene primers. TCRdb keeps only in-frame clones here, not all; method: immunoSEQ multiplex PCR. The V and J calls and clone size were taken over from that table, and D and trimming were inferred from the DNA. The sample carries approximately 90,000 clones, roughly 78% recorded once. The chain couples TRBV12-3 or TRBV12-4 to TRBJ2-2; D might be TRBD2 (5 bases). Sequenced sample: peripheral blood. The source is a woman aged 80 or over with acute or convalescent COVID-19. The CDR3 sequence: CASRRLTGELFF. Here the CDR3 DNA reads TGTGCCAGCAGGCGACTAACCGGGGAGCTGTTTTTT.